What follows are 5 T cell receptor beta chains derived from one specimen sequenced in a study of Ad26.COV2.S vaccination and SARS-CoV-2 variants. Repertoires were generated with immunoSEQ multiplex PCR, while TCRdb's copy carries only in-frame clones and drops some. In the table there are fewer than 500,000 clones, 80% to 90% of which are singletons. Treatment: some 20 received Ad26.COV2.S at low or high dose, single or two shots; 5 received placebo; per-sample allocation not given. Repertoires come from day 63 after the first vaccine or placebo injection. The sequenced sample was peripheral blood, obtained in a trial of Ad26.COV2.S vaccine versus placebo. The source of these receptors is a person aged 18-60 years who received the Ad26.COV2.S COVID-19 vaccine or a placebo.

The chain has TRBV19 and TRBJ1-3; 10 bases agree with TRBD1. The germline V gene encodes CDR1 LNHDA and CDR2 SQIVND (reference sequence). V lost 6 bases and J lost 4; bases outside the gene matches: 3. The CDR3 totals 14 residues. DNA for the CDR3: TGTGCCAGTAGGAGGGGACAGGGGGGAAACACCATATATTTT. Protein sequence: CASRRGQGGNTIYF.

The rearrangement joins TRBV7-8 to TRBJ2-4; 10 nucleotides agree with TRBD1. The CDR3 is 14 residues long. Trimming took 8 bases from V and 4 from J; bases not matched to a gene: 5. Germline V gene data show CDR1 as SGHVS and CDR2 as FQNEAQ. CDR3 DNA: TGTGCCAGCGGACAGGGGGTCGGGAAAAACATTCAGTACTTC. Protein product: CASGQGVGKNIQYF.

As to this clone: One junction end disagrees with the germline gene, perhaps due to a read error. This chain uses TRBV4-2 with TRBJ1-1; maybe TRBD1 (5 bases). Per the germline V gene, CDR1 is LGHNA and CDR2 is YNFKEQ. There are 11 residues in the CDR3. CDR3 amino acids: CASSQEGWGIF. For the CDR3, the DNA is TGTGCCAGCAGCCAAGAAGGCTGGGGGATCTTT.

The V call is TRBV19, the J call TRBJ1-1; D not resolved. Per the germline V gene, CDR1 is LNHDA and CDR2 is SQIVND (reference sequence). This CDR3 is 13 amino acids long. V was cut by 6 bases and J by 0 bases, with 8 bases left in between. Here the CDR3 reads CASSLKVNTEAFF. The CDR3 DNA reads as TGTGCCAGTAGCCTAAAAGTGAACACTGAAGCTTTCTTT. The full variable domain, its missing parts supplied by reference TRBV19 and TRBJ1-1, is DGGITQSPKYLFRKEGQNVTLSCEQNLNHDAMYWYRQDPGQGLRLIYYSQIVNDFQKGDIAEGYSVSREKKESFPLTVTSAQKNPTAFYLCASSLKVNTEAFFGQGTRLTVV.

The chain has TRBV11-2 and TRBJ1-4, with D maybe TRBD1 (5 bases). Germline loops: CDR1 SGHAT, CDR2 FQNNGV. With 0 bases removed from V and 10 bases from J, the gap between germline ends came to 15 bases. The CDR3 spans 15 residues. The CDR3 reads CASSLDPPGRGKLFF. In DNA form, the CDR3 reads TGTGCCAGCAGCTTAGACCCTCCAGGGCGGGGAAAACTGTTTTTT.